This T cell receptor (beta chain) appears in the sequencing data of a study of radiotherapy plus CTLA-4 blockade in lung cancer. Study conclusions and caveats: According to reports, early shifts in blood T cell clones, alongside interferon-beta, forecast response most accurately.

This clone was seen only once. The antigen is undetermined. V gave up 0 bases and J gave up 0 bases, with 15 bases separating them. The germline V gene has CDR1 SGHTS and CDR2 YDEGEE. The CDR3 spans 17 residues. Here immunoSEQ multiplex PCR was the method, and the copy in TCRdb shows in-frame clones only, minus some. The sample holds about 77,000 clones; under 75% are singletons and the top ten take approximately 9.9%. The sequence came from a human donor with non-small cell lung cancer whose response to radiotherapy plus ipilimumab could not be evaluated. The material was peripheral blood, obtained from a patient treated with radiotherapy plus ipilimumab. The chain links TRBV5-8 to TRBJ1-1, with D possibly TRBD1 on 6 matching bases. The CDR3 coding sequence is TGTGCCAGCAGCTTGGCCATTCTATCAGGGGTGAACACTGAAGCTTTCTTT. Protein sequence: CASSLAILSGVNTEAFF.